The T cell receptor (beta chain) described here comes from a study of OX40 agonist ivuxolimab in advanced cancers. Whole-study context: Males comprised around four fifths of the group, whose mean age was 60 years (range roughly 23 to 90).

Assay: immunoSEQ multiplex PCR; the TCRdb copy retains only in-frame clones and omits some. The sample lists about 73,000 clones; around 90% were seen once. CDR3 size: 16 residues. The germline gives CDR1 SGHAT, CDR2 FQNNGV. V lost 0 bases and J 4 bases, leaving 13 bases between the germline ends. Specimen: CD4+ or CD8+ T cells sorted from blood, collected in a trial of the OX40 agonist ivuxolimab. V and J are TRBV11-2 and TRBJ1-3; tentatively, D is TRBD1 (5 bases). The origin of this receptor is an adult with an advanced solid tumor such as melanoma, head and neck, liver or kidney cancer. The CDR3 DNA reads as TGTGCCAGCAGCTTAGATCTCCGGGGGAAGGGAAACACCATATATTTT. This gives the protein CASSLDLRGKGNTIYF.